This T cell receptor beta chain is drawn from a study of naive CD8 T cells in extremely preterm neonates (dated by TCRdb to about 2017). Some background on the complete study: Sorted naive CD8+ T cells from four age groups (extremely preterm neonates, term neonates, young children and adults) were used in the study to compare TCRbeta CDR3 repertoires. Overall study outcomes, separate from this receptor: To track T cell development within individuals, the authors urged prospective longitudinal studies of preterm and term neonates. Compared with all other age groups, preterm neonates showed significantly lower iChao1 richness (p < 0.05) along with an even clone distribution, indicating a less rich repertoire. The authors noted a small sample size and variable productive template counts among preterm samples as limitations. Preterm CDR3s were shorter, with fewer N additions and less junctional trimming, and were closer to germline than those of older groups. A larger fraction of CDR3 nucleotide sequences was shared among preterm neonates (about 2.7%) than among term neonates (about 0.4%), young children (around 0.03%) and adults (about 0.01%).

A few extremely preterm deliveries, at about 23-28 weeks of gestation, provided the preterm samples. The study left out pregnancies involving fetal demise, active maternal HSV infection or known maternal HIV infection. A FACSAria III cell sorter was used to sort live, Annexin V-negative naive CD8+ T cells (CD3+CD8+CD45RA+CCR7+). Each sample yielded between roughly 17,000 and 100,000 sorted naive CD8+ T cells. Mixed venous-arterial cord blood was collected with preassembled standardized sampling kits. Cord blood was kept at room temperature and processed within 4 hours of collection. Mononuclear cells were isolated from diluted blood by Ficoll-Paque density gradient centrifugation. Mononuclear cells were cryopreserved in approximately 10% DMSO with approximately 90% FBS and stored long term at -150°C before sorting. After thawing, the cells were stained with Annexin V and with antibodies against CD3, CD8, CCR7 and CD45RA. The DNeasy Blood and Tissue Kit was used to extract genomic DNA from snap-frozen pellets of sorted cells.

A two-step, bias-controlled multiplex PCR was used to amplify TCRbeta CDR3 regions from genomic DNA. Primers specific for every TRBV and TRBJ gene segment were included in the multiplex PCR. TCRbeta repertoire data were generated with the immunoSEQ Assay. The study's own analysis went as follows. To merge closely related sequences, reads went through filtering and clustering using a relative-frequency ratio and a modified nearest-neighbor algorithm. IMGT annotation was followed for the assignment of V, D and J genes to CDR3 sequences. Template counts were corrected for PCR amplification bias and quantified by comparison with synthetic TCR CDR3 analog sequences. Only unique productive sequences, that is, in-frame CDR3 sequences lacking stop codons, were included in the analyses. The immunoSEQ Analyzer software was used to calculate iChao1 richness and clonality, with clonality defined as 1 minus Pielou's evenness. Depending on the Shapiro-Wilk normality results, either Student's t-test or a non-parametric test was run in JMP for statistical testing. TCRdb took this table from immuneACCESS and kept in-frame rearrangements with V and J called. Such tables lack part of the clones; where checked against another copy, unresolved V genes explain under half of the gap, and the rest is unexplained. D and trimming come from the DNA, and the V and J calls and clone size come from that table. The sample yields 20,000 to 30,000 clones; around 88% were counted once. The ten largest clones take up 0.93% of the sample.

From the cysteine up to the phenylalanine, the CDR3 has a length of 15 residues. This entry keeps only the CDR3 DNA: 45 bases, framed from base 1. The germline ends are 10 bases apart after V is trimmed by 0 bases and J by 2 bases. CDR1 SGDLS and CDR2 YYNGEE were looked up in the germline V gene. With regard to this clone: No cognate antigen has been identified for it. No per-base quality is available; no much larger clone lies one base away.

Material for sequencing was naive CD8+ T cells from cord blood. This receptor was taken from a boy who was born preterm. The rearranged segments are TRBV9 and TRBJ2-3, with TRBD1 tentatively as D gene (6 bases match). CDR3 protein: CASSVVQGITDTQYF. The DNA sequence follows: TGTGCCAGCAGCGTAGTCCAGGGGATCACAGATACGCAGTATTTT.